This TCR beta chain was obtained from a study of Tregs in tolerant kidney transplant recipients. Whole-study results and caveats: Few patients were studied, so findings need validation in larger groups.

Regarding this clone: Its specificity is unknown.

The method was immunoSEQ multiplex PCR; TCRdb's version includes in-frame clones alone and lacks a portion of them. The table has tens of thousands of clones, more than 90% seen once. The germline gives CDR1 MNHEY, CDR2 SMNVEV (reference sequence). V gave up 6 bases and J gave up 5 bases, with 16 bases separating them. CDR3 length equals 15 residues. The genes are TRBV27 and TRBJ2-2; TRBD1 might be the D (5 bases). Material: CD8+ T cells from blood. This clonotype originated in a human donor in good health. The CDR3, as DNA: TGTGCCAGCAGGTGGAGCCAGGGTGGGACCGGGGAGCTGTTTTTT. It translates to CASRWSQGGTGELFF.